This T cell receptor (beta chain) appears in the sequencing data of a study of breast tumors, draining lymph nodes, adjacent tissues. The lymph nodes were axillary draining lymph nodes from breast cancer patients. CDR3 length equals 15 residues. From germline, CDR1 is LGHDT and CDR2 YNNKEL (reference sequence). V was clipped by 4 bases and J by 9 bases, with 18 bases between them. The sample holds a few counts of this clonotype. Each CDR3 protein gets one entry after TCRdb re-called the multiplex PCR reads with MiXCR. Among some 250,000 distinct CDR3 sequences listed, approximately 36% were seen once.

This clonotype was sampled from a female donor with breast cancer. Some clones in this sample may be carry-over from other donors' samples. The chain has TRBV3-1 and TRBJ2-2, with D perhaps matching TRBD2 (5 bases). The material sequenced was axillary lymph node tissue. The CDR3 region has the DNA TGTGCCAGCAGCCCCCGGGGTGGGATTGGAAGGGAGCTGTTTTTT. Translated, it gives CASSPRGGIGRELFF.